This T cell receptor (beta chain) was sequenced for a study of shared clonotypes between healthy human individuals (dated by TCRdb to 2020 to 2021). As for the study more broadly: The cohort comprised two women and a few men aged 18 to 49 years. For each donor, CD4 naive and CD4 memory were each given three plates, CD8 naive was given two plates, and CD8 memory was given one plate. Per donor, leukapheresis produced somewhere between about 0.94 and 9 billion PBMCs. The study deeply sequenced blood TCR repertoires of five healthy adults to estimate repertoire size and the extent of clonotype sharing between individuals. To increase sequencing depth and limit assay-specific biases, TCR repertoire library preparation and sequencing were carried out by different laboratories using diverse techniques.

Results and caveats for the whole study, not just this receptor: Naive subsets generally had larger estimated clonotype richness than memory subsets did. When several donors were compared, the shared fraction of clonotypes was 5% to 6.5% for naive CD4, about 4% for naive CD8, about 2.4% for memory CD4, and 0.35% to 0.4% for memory CD8. Rarefaction of sorted-subset datasets indicated incomplete sequencing despite the large sequencing depth. Because the study included only a small number of donors, the genetic and exposure-history diversity represented was limited. Only blood was sampled, and tissue TCR repertoires likely differ from those in blood. Pairwise subsampling led to the expectation that sequencing depth would affect the degree of clonotype sharing among donors. Compared with non-shared clonotypes, the clonotypes found in all four sorted-subset donors had higher generation probabilities.

Using the deep immunoSEQ assay, multiplex PCR amplified TCR CDR3 regions from genomic DNA. Extracted genomic DNA from each cell subset was distributed evenly across all wells of several immunoSEQ 96-well plates, and each plate was treated as a replicate. For sorted subsets, 200 to 250 ng of genomic DNA, equivalent to tens of thousands of T cell genomes, went into each replicate PCR. Purified libraries were quantified with a Qubit 3.0 fluorometer, sized on a Bioanalyzer 2100, and re-quantified with the KAPA Library Quantification kit. Every immunoSEQ 96-well plate was sequenced on a separate single-read 150-cycle Illumina NextSeq 550 flow cell. As for the original processing: Because only junctional sequences without quality scores were contained in the immunoSEQ output, filtering matching that applied to full-length reads could not be performed. Sequences were annotated with PyIR, a Python wrapper for IgBLAST v1.9, and V/J genes and CDR3 were assigned using IMGT germline references. Any read was removed if the V/J assignment was weak (E-value above 1e-6), the CDR3 was missing, or the read contained stop codons, out-of-frame junctions, or ambiguous translated residues. V3J clonotypes were defined by identical inferred V gene, J gene, and CDR3 amino acid sequence. Percentage overlap between repertoires was computed as shared unique clonotypes divided by the size of the smaller repertoire. RTK rarefaction, the Chao1 estimator, and Recon v2.1 estimates of unobserved clonotypes were used to assess repertoire richness. Generation probabilities were computed with OLGA for all TCRbeta clonotypes obtained by the gDNA method from a handful of donors. In TCRdb, the immuneACCESS table is reduced to in-frame sequences with V and J assigned. These tables do not hold every clone; where another copy was compared, an unresolved V gene accounts for under half, and the others remain unexplained. D and trimming come from the DNA, and the V and J calls and clone size come from that table. Here the sample has roughly 2.1 million clones; more than 85% occur a single time. The ten largest clones add up to around 1.7% of the sample.

From the germline V gene (reference sequence), CDR1 is SEHNR and CDR2 is FQNEAQ. The V end loses 4 bases and the J end loses 3 bases, and a stretch of 13 bases separates them. There are 14 amino acids in the CDR3, from cysteine to phenylalanine inclusive. The kept DNA is CDR3 alone, 42 bases in frame from the first base. CD8 naive samples were obtained by positive selection for CCR7 among CD45RO-negative cells, yielding a CD45RA+CCR7+ population from which TemRA cells were excluded. The donors were healthy, HIV-negative adults with no recently reported acute infections or vaccinations. Every donor was a Caucasian adult living in Nashville, Tennessee, USA. Blood was collected by leukapheresis, and PBMCs were isolated by Ficoll-Histopaque density gradient centrifugation and then cryopreserved in liquid nitrogen vapor phase. Analytical flow cytometry was used to check the purity and quantity of every magnetically sorted T cell population. Each sorted fraction had its genomic DNA isolated and then quantified by UV absorbance on a Nanodrop 2000c.

About this clone: Its antigen target is currently unknown. It has no much larger one-base neighbor in the sample; base qualities were not kept.

What was sequenced was naive CD8+ T cells from PBMCs. What this sample's cell subset or site label stands for: CD45RA+CCR7+. This sequence uses TRBV7-9 and TRBJ2-7; 6 matching bases give a weak D call of TRBD2. The TCR was taken from a man younger than 35 in good health. Some clones in this sample may be carry-over from other donors' samples. Here is the DNA: TGTGCCAGCAGCTCCCCGGGACTCGGCTACGAGCAGTACTTC. It specifies CASSSPGLGYEQYF.